The clone carrying this T cell receptor (beta chain) was observed a few times. The CDR3 runs to 15 residues. CDR1 is PRHDT and CDR2 is FYEKMQ in the germline V gene (reference sequence). V was pared by 5 bases and J by 4 bases, with 2 bases of the junction left unmatched. The data originate from a study of response to subunit inactivated influenza vaccine. Using its own MiXCR run on the RT-PCR reads, TCRdb lists one record per CDR3 protein. The table has around 540,000 distinct CDR3 sequences, about 11% seen once. V and J are TRBV13 and TRBJ1-6, with TRBD1 identical over 10 bases. The sample consisted of PBMCs from blood, taken on the day of vaccination. The TCR sequence derives from a man aged 50-59 years who received an inactivated influenza vaccine. CDR3 sequence: CASSRDRGYNSPLHF. For the CDR3, the DNA is TGTGCCAGCAGCCGGGACAGGGGTTATAATTCACCCCTCCACTTT.